This passage covers 13 T cell receptor beta chains from one sample sequenced in a study of T-cell reconstitution after alpha-beta-depleted transplantation in children. Unique molecular identifiers were incorporated into the prepared TCRbeta library. One entry per CDR3 protein, called by TCRdb with MiXCR from the PCR reads. The sample records roughly 590,000 distinct CDR3 sequences, over 15% being singletons. This sample comprised PBMCs from the stem cell graft donor, obtained from the stem cell graft. The receptors shown here come from a human donor who donated a stem cell graft to a child with acute myeloid leukemia.

The rearrangement uses TRBV28 and TRBJ1-1; no firm D call. Germline values: CDR1 MDHEN, CDR2 SYDVKM. The CDR3 totals 12 residues. V dropped 9 bases and J dropped 6 bases, with 14 bases sitting between them. The CDR3 protein is CASRKREAEAFF. The DNA for the CDR3 is TGTGCCAGTCGCAAGAGGGAGGCTGAAGCTTTCTTT. Supplemented by reference TRBV28 and TRBJ1-1, the full variable domain reads DVKVTQSSRYLVKRTGEKVFLECVQDMDHENMFWYRQDPGLGLRLIYFSYDVKMKEKGDIPEGYSVSREKKERFSLILESASTNQTSMYLCASRKREAEAFFGQGTRLTVV.

J is TRBJ2-3 and V is TRBV7-9; D gene unclear. Germline V gene data show CDR1 as SEHNR and CDR2 as FQNEAQ (reference sequence). The CDR3 loop spans 16 amino acids. V lost 0 bases, J lost 2 bases, and 12 bases lay in between. The CDR3 loop reads CASSLAPVSYTDTQYF. The CDR3, as DNA: TGTGCCAGCAGCTTAGCCCCAGTGTCCTACACAGATACGCAGTATTTT.

This clonotype has at least ten counts. V and J are TRBV20-1 and TRBJ2-3; D remains unclear. The germline V and J ends were trimmed by 2 bases and 6 bases, with 9 bases remaining between them. The CDR3 loop spans 12 amino acids. Looked up from germline, CDR1 is DFQATT and CDR2 is SNEGSKA (reference sequence). The CDR3 DNA sequence: TGCAGTGCTAGATCCTCAGTCGATACGCAGTATTTT. This encodes CSARSSVDTQYF.

V is TRBV20-1 and J is TRBJ2-6; 12 nucleotides agree with TRBD1. V shed 6 bases, J shed 3 bases, and the junction held 12 bases outside the gene matches. The CDR3 extends over 18 amino acids. The germline V gene encodes CDR1 DFQATT and CDR2 SNEGSKA (reference sequence). The CDR3 spells CSAIAPGQGALGANVLTF. DNA of the CDR3: TGCAGTGCCATTGCTCCGGGACAGGGGGCGCTTGGGGCCAACGTCCTGACTTTC.

In this sample, this clonotype turned up many times. The chain recombines TRBV12-3 or TRBV12-4 with TRBJ2-7; D is perhaps TRBD1 (6 bases). V dropped 5 bases and J dropped 3 bases, with 17 bases sitting between them. This CDR3 is built from 15 residues. For the CDR3, the DNA is TGTGCCAGCAGTGGCCGGGACAACGACCTCTACGAGCAGTACTTC. The encoded protein is CASSGRDNDLYEQYF.

This clonotype appeared many times. This chain joins TRBV9 and TRBJ2-5, with D possibly TRBD2 on 5 matching bases. The germline CDR1 and CDR2 sequences are SGDLS and YYNGEE. The CDR3 is 12 amino acids. V lost 0 bases and J 5 bases, leaving 5 bases between the germline ends. Here the CDR3 reads CASSVGGETQYF. Here the CDR3 DNA reads TGTGCCAGCAGCGTAGGAGGGGAGACCCAGTACTTC.

This clonotype was detected many times. This sequence joins TRBV29-1 and TRBJ1-1, with 7 bases aligning to TRBD1. This CDR3 spans 14 amino acids. The junction had 6 bases not matched to a gene; V was cut back by 5 bases and J by 0 bases. The germline gives CDR1 SQVTM, CDR2 ANQGSEA. As DNA, the CDR3 is TGCAGCGTTCAGGGGGGGAAAGTGAACACTGAAGCTTTCTTT. Protein: CSVQGGKVNTEAFF.

This clonotype was observed many times. V gene TRBV20-1 combines with J gene TRBJ1-1; D is unclear. The CDR3 consists of 11 residues. CDR1 is DFQATT, CDR2 SNEGSKA, per germline (reference sequence). V dropped 5 bases and J dropped 7 bases, with 11 bases sitting between them. The CDR3 reads CSADKTNEAFF. The DNA of the CDR3 is TGCAGTGCTGACAAGACTAATGAAGCTTTCTTT.

Note on this clonotype: A much bigger clone sits one base away, suggesting this may be a read error. The chain combines TRBV7-7 with TRBJ2-5; 8 nucleotides agree with TRBD1. The CDR3 consists of 14 residues. Germline V gene lookup returns CDR1 SSHAT and CDR2 FNYEAQ (reference sequence). CDR3 region: CAGSLLGQGETQYF. CDR3 nucleotide sequence: TGTGCCGGCAGCTTACTCGGACAGGGAGAGACCCAGTACTTC.

This clonotype occurred a few times. J is TRBJ1-5 and V is TRBV29-1; 7 bases map to TRBD1. CDR1 and CDR2 from the germline V gene are SQVTM and ANQGSEA. CDR3 size: 13 residues. V trimming: 6 bases; J trimming: 5 bases; junction bases outside the gene matches: 7. In DNA, the CDR3 is TGCAGCGTGGCAGGGGGTCTCTATCAGCCCCAGCATTTT. As protein: CSVAGGLYQPQHF.

This clonotype was detected only a few times. The V call is TRBV12-3 or TRBV12-4, the J call TRBJ1-1, with 10 bases aligning to TRBD1. V dropped 5 bases and J dropped 6; count of bases not matched to a gene: 12. The CDR3 is 16 residues long. CDR3 loop: CASSPPPGQGLPEAFF. The CDR3 DNA reads TGTGCCAGCAGTCCCCCGCCGGGACAGGGGCTTCCTGAAGCTTTCTTT.

In this sample, this clonotype turned up a few times. J is TRBJ2-3 and V is TRBV7-2, with TRBD2 matching 10 bases. The length of the CDR3 is 16 residues. The trim removed 5 bases at V and 1 base at J, leaving 6 bases unmatched. CDR1 and CDR2 (germline): SGHTA, FQGNSA. The CDR3 DNA is TGTGCCAGCAGCCGGAGGCTAGCGGGGGGCACAGATACGCAGTATTTT. This sequence encodes CASSRRLAGGTDTQYF.

This sequence joins TRBV27 and TRBJ2-3, with a possible D match to TRBD2 (5 bases). This CDR3 is built from 16 residues. Germline V CDR1 and CDR2: MNHEY, SMNVEV (reference sequence). With 2 bases removed from V and 0 bases from J, the gap between germline ends came to 12 bases. Here the CDR3 DNA reads TGTGCCAGCAGTTTAGGGCGACTACCTAGCACAGATACGCAGTATTTT. Translating it yields CASSLGRLPSTDTQYF.